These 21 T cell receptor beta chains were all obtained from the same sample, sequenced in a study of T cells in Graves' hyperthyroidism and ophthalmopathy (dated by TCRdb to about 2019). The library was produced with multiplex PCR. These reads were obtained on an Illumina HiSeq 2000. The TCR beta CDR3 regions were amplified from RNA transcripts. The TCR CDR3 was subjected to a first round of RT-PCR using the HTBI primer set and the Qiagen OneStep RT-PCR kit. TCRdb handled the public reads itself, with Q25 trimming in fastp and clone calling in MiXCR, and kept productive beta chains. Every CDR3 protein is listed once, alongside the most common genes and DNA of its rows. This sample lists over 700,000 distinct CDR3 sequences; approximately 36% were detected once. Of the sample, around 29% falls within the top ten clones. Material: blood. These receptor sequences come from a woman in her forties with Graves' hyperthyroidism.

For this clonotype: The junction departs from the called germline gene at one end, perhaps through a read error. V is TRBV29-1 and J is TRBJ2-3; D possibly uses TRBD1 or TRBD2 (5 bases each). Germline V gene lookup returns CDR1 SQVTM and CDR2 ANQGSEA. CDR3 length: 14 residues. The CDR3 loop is CASAGASSTDTQYF. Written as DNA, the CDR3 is TGTGCCTCCGCCGGGGCGTCTAGCACAGATACGCAGTATTTT.

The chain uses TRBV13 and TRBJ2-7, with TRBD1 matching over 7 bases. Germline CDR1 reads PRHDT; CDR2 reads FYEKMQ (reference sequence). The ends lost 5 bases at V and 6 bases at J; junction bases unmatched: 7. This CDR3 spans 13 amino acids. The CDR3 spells CASSRQGYCEQYF. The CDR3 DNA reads TGTGCCAGCAGCCGACAGGGTTACTGCGAGCAGTACTTC.

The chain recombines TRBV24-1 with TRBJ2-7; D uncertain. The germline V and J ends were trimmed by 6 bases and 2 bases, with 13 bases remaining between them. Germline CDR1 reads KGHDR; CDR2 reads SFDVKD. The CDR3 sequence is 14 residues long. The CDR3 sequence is CATSPGPAAYEQYF. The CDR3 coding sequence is TGTGCCACCAGTCCCGGACCCGCCGCCTACGAGCAGTACTTC.

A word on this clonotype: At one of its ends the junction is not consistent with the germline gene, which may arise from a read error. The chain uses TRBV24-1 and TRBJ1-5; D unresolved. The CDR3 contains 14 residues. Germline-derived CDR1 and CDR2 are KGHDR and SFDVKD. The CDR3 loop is CAASSQDQNQPQHF. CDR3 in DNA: TGTGCCGCCAGCAGCCAAGACCAGAATCAGCCCCAGCATTTT.

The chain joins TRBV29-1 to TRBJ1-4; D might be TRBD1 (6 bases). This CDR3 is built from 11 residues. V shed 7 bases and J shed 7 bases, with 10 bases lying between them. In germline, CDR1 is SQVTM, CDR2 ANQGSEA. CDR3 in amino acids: CSDRASEKLFF. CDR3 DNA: TGCAGCGACAGGGCTAGTGAAAAACTGTTTTTT.

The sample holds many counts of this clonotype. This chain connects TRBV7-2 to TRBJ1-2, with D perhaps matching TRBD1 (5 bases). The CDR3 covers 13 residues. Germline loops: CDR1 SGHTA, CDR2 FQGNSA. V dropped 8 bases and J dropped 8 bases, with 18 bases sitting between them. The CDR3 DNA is TGTGCCAGCGAACCGCAGGGAAGGGGCGGCTACACCTTC. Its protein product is CASEPQGRGGYTF.

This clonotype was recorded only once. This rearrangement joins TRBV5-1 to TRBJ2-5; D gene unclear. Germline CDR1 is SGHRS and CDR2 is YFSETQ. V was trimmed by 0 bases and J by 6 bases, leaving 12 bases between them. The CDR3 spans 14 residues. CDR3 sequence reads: CASSLEGSPQTQYF. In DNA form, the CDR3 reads TGCGCCAGCAGCTTGGAGGGTAGCCCCCAGACCCAGTACTTC.

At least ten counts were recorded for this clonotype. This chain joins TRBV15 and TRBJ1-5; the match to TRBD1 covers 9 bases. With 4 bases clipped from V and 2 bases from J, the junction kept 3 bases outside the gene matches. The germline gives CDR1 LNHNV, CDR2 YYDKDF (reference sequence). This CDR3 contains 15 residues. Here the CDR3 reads CATSIDRGGNQPQHF. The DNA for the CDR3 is TGTGCCACCAGCATTGACAGGGGGGGCAATCAGCCCCAGCATTTT.

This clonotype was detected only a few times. CDR3 nucleotides: TGTGCCACCAGCAGAGATTGGGGGCAGCCCCAGCATTTT. This sequence encodes CATSRDWGQPQHF. The chain employs TRBV15 and TRBJ1-5; a possible D gene is TRBD1 (5 bases). Trimming left V 0 bases short and J 7 bases short, with 7 bases between. Germline CDR1 and CDR2: LNHNV and YYDKDF (reference sequence). There are 13 residues in the CDR3. Variable domain in full (rest from reference TRBV15 and TRBJ1-5): DAMVIQNPRYQVTQFGKPVTLSCSQTLNHNVMYWYQQKSSQAPKLLFHYYDKDFNNEADTPDNFQSRRPNTSFCFLDIRSPGLGDTAMYLCATSRDWGQPQHFGDGTRLSIL.

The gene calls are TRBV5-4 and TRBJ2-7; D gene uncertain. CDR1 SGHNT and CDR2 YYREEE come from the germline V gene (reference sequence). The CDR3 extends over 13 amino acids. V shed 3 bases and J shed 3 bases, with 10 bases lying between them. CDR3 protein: CASSSENLYEQYF. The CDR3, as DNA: TGTGCCAGCAGCTCCGAAAACCTCTACGAGCAGTACTTC. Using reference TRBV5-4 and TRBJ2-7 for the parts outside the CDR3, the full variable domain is ETGVTQSPTHLIKTRGQQVTLRCSSQSGHNTVSWYQQALGQGPQFIFQYYREEENGRGNFPPRFSGLQFPNYSSELNVNALELDDSALYLCASSSENLYEQYFGPGTRLTVT.

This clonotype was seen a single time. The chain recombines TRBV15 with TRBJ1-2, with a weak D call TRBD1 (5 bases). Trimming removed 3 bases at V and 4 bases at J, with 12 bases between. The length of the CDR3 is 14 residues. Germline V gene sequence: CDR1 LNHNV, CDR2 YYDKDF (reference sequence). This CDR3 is CATSSGQGAYGYTF. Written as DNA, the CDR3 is TGTGCCACCAGCAGTGGTCAAGGGGCCTATGGCTACACCTTC. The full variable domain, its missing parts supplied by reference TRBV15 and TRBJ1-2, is DAMVIQNPRYQVTQFGKPVTLSCSQTLNHNVMYWYQQKSSQAPKLLFHYYDKDFNNEADTPDNFQSRRPNTSFCFLDIRSPGLGDTAMYLCATSSGQGAYGYTFGSGTRLTVV.

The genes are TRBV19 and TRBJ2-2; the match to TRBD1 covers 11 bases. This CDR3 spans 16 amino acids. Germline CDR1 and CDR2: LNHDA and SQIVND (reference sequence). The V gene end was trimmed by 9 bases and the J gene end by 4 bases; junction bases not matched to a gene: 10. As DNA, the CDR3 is TGTGCCAGCCAAAGGACAGGGGGCGTTGGCACCGGGGAGCTGTTTTTT. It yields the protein CASQRTGGVGTGELFF.

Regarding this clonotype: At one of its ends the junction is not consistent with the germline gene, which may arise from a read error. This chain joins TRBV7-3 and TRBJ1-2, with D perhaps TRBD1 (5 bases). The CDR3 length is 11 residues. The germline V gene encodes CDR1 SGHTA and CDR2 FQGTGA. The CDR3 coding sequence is TGTGCCGGCAGGGCTAACTATGGCTACACCTTC. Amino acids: CAGRANYGYTF. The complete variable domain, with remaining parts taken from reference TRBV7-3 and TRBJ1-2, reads GAGVSQTPSNKVTEKGKYVELRCDPISGHTALYWYRQSLGQGPEFLIYFQGTGAADDSGLPNDRFFAVRPEGSVSTLKIQRTERGDSAVYLCAGRANYGYTFGSGTRLTVV.

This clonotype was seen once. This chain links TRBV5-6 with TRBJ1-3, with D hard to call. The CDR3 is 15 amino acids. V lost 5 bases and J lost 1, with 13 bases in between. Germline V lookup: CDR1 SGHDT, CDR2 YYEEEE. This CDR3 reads CASSRVRGSGNTIYF. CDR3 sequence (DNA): TGTGCCAGCAGTCGCGTTCGGGGATCTGGAAACACCATATATTTT.

Here the CDR3 reads CASSGVSTADTQYF. Here the CDR3 DNA reads TGTGCCAGCAGTGGCGTGTCAACGGCAGATACGCAGTATTTT. This chain joins TRBV2 and TRBJ2-3; D is undetermined. The germline V gene encodes CDR1 SNHLY and CDR2 FYNNEI. The V end lost 4 bases, the J end lost 4 bases, and 12 bases lay between the germline ends. CDR3 length: 14 residues.

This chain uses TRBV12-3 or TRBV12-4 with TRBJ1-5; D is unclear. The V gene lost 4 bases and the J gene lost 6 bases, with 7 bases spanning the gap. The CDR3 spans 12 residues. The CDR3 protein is CASSWELQPQHF. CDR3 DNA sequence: TGTGCCAGCAGTTGGGAGCTTCAGCCCCAGCATTTT.

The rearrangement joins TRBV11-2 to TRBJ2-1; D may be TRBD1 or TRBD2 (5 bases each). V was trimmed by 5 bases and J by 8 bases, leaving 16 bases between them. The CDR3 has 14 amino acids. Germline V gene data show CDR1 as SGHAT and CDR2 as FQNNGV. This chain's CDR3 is CASSPGTPNYEQFF. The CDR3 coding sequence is TGTGCCAGCAGCCCAGGGACCCCTAACTATGAGCAGTTCTTC.

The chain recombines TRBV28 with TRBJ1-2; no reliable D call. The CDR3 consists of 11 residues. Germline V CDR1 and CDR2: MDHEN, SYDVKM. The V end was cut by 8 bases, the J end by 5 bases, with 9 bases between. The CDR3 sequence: CASGLEYGYTF. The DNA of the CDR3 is TGTGCCAGCGGGCTAGAGTATGGCTACACCTTC.

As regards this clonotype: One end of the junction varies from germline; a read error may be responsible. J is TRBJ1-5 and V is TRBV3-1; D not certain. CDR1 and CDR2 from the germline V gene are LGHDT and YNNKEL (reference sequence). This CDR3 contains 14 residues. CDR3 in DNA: TGTGCCAGCAACCAAGATCTTGTAGTCCAGCCCCAGCATTTT. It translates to CASNQDLVVQPQHF.

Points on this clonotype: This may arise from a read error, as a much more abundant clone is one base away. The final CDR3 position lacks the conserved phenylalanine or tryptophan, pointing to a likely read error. The CDR3, as DNA: TGTGCCAGCAGCTTCTCGGACGGAGCTGAAGCTTTCCTT. This sequence encodes CASSFSDGAEAFL. This sequence joins TRBV11-1 and TRBJ1-1; D is ambiguous. This CDR3 contains 13 residues. The ends were cut back, 3 bases at V and 6 bases at J, with 11 bases in the middle. From germline, CDR1 is SGHAT and CDR2 FQDESV (reference sequence).

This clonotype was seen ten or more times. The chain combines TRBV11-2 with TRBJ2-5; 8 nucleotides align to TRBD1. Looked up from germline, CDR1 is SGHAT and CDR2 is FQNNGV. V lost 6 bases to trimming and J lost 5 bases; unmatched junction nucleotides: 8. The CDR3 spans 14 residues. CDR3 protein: CASRNGQGGETQYF. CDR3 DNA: TGTGCCAGCAGGAACGGACAGGGTGGCGAGACCCAGTACTTC. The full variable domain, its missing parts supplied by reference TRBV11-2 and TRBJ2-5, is EAGVAQSPRYKIIEKRQSVAFWCNPISGHATLYWYQQILGQGPKLLIQFQNNGVVDDSQLPKDRFSAERLKGVDSTLKIQPAKLEDSAVYLCASRNGQGGETQYFGPGTRLLVL.